These 25 T cell receptor beta chains were all obtained from the same sample, sequenced in a study of T-cell memory formation after mild COVID-19. TCRdb re-called the 5' RACE reads through MiXCR, storing one row per CDR3 protein. The repertoire holds 250,000 to 350,000 distinct CDR3 sequences, with roughly 19% as singletons. Sequencing was carried out using PBMCs or a T cell subset sorted from them (not recorded which). The receptors originated from a man younger than 30 who had mild COVID-19 (a few samples of this study predate the infection). Cell type and time point are not known.

The chain joins TRBV2 to TRBJ2-1; TRBD2 agrees at 7 bases. In germline, CDR1 is SNHLY, CDR2 FYNNEI. CDR3 size: 15 residues. With V trimmed by 7 bases and J by 6 bases, 12 bases remained unmatched. CDR3 DNA sequence: TGTGCCAGCATGGTTTTCAGCGGGGTTAGCAATGAGCAGTTCTTC. This encodes CASMVFSGVSNEQFF.

This clonotype was detected many times. This chain joins TRBV7-2 and TRBJ1-2, with TRBD1 matching 7 bases. Trimming cost V 5 bases and J 7 bases; bases outside gene matches: 4. CDR1 SGHTA and CDR2 FQGNSA come from the germline V gene. The CDR3 has 12 residues. Here the CDR3 reads CASSPGGSGYTF. In DNA form, the CDR3 reads TGTGCCAGCAGCCCAGGGGGTAGTGGCTACACCTTC. Based on the CDR3 plus reference TRBV7-2 and TRBJ1-2, the full variable domain is GAGVSQSPSNKVTEKGKDVELRCDPISGHTALYWYRQSLGQGLEFLIYFQGNSAPDKSGLPSDRFSAERTGGSVSTLTIQRTQQEDSAVYLCASSPGGSGYTFGSGTRLTVV.

This clonotype was recorded a few times. The chain recombines TRBV6-2 or TRBV6-3 with TRBJ2-1; a weak D match, TRBD1 (6 bases). CDR1 MNHEY and CDR2 SVGEGT come from the germline V gene. The CDR3 length is 15 residues. The germline V and J ends were trimmed by 6 bases and 0 bases, with 12 bases remaining between them. This CDR3 reads CASRVTGSSYNEQFF. The CDR3 nucleotides are TGTGCCAGCAGGGTCACAGGGAGCTCCTACAATGAGCAGTTCTTC.

This clonotype was recorded a few times. The gene calls are TRBV10-3 and TRBJ1-3; TRBD1 might be the D (6 bases). CDR3 length equals 15 residues. V was shortened by 4 bases and J by 4 bases, with 14 bases between the two germline ends. Per the germline V gene, CDR1 is ENHRY and CDR2 is SYGVKD. The CDR3 DNA reads TGTGCCATCAGTGGGATCCAGGGGTCCGGAAACACCATATATTTT. This sequence encodes CAISGIQGSGNTIYF.

The chain combines TRBV19 with TRBJ2-3, with D unclear. Between the trimmed V and J ends, which lost 3 bases and 6 bases, there was a span of 13 bases. CDR1 and CDR2 from the germline V gene are LNHDA and SQIVND (reference sequence). This CDR3 comprises 14 residues. The CDR3 protein is CASSMVRLGDTQYF. DNA for the CDR3: TGTGCCAGTAGTATGGTGAGGTTGGGCGATACGCAGTATTTT.

This clonotype was counted only a few times. The chain has TRBV7-9 and TRBJ1-2; 8 bases line up with TRBD1. With V trimmed by 4 bases and J by 7 bases, 14 bases remained unmatched. CDR1 and CDR2 from the germline V gene are SEHNR and FQNEAQ (reference sequence). This CDR3 has 16 amino acids. This CDR3 reads CASSSRNGGTGGGYTF. The CDR3 DNA follows: TGTGCCAGCAGCTCTAGGAATGGCGGGACAGGCGGTGGCTACACCTTC. Full variable domain (rest looked up from reference TRBV7-9 and TRBJ1-2): DTGVSQNPRHKITKRGQNVTFRCDPISEHNRLYWYRQTLGQGPEFLTYFQNEAQLEKSRLLSDRFSAERPKGSFSTLEIQRTEQGDSAMYLCASSSRNGGTGGGYTFGSGTRLTVV.

CDR3 nucleotides: TGTGCCAGCAGCTTAATCGGACAGAGATATCAGCCCCAGCATTTT. The encoded protein is CASSLIGQRYQPQHF. The V gene is TRBV7-3, the J gene TRBJ1-5, with a weak D call TRBD1 (6 bases). The germline V gene encodes CDR1 SGHTA and CDR2 FQGTGA. V was shortened by 1 base and J by 5 bases, with 12 bases between the two germline ends. This CDR3 is built from 15 residues. Full variable domain (rest looked up from reference TRBV7-3 and TRBJ1-5): GAGVSQTPSNKVTEKGKYVELRCDPISGHTALYWYRQSLGQGPEFLIYFQGTGAADDSGLPNDRFFAVRPEGSVSTLKIQRTERGDSAVYLCASSLIGQRYQPQHFGDGTRLSIL.

This clonotype was seen more than once but under ten times. V is TRBV6-4 and J is TRBJ2-2, with 14 bases aligning to TRBD2. Germline-derived CDR1 and CDR2 are MRHNA and SNTAGT. The CDR3 runs 18 residues. Trimming took 7 bases from V and 0 from J; bases not matched to a gene: 7. CDR3 region: CASTMTSGGDANTGELFF. The CDR3 DNA reads TGTGCCAGCACTATGACTAGCGGGGGGGACGCGAACACCGGGGAGCTGTTTTTT.

This clonotype showed up just a few times. This rearrangement joins TRBV5-1 to TRBJ2-7, with D perhaps matching TRBD1 (6 bases). The V end was cut by 0 bases, the J end by 2 bases, with 12 bases between. The V gene's germline CDR1 is SGHRS and CDR2 YFSETQ. The CDR3 consists of 15 residues. CDR3: CASSLEPGQTYEQYV. The CDR3 nucleotides read TGCGCCAGCAGCTTGGAGCCGGGACAAACCTACGAGCAGTACGTC.

This clonotype was observed a few times. This chain's CDR3 is CASRSPIDWKDTQYF. CDR3 nucleotide sequence: TGCGCCAGCAGATCCCCAATCGACTGGAAAGATACGCAGTATTTT. J is TRBJ2-3 and V is TRBV4-1; no clear D. The CDR3 has 15 amino acids. The V gene lost 6 bases and the J gene lost 5 bases, with 18 bases spanning the gap. CDR1 is MGHRA, CDR2 YSYEKL, per germline.

This clonotype occurred a few times. The rearrangement links TRBV6-2 or TRBV6-3 to TRBJ1-5; D is unresolved. The germline V gene has CDR1 MNHEY and CDR2 SVGEGT. V gave up 6 bases and J gave up 2 bases, with 11 bases separating them. The CDR3 loop spans 14 amino acids. CDR3 sequence: CASSTHGGNQPQHF. The CDR3 bases are TGTGCCAGCAGCACCCACGGGGGCAATCAGCCCCAGCATTTT.

This clonotype has just one count. J is TRBJ2-5 and V is TRBV6-5; maybe TRBD1 (5 bases). The CDR3 covers 15 residues. Germline CDR1 and CDR2: MNHEY and SVGAGI. V was trimmed by 0 bases and J by 3 bases, leaving 11 bases between them. CDR3 DNA sequence: TGTGCCAGCAGTTACTCTCCTACCAGGGAAGAGACCCAGTACTTC. Amino acids: CASSYSPTREETQYF.

With respect to this clonotype: This may be a read error: a much more frequent sequence differs by one nucleotide. The rearrangement links TRBV7-2 to TRBJ2-3; 9 positions agree with TRBD2. Germline values: CDR1 SGHTA, CDR2 FQGNSA. The CDR3 is made up of 16 amino acids. CDR3 nucleotides: TGTGCCATCAGCTTAATTGCGGGGGGGAGCACAGATACGCAGTATTTT. It codes for CAISLIAGGSTDTQYF.

This clonotype was recorded a few times. The rearrangement links TRBV6-2 or TRBV6-3 to TRBJ2-7; D is ambiguous. This CDR3 comprises 12 residues. Per germline, CDR1 MNHEY and CDR2 SVGEGT. Trimming removed 7 bases at V and 3 bases at J, with 10 bases between. CDR3 sequence (DNA): TGTGCCAGCACCTCCCCTGGCTACGAGCAGTACGTC. Translated: CASTSPGYEQYV.

This chain links TRBV7-8 with TRBJ2-3; D is uncertain. Trimming removed 4 bases at V and 5 bases at J, with 10 bases between. The germline V gene encodes CDR1 SGHVS and CDR2 FQNEAQ. CDR3 length: 13 residues. The CDR3 protein is CASSSRTVDTQYF. The DNA of the CDR3 is TGTGCCAGCAGCTCGAGGACGGTAGATACGCAGTATTTT.

This clonotype was seen more than once but under ten times. The CDR3 DNA reads TGCGCCAGCAGCCAAGAACCGGTCTCTGGGGCCAACGTCCTGACTTTC. This gives the protein CASSQEPVSGANVLTF. This chain connects TRBV4-1 to TRBJ2-6; D unclear. Trimming stripped 0 bases from V and 0 bases from J, with 6 bases between. This CDR3 region has 16 residues. Germline CDR1 is MGHRA and CDR2 is YSYEKL.

This sequence joins TRBV3-1 and TRBJ2-7; TRBD1 or TRBD2 may be the D gene (6 bases each). The CDR3 is made up of 14 amino acids. V was clipped by 4 bases and J by 2 bases, with 12 bases between them. Germline V CDR1 and CDR2: LGHDT, YNNKEL (reference sequence). The CDR3 region is CASSLGGTTYEQYF. As DNA, the CDR3 is TGTGCCAGCAGCCTAGGAGGGACAACCTACGAGCAGTACTTC.

The chain has TRBV2 and TRBJ2-1, with 8 bases that match TRBD1. The CDR3 runs to 14 residues. V lost 11 bases to trimming and J lost 7 bases; unmatched junction nucleotides: 13. Germline lookup yields CDR1 SNHLY and CDR2 FYNNEI. The CDR3 nucleotides read TGTGCCCTCTACGCTTACAGGGGGAGGAATGAGCAGTTCTTC. This sequence encodes CALYAYRGRNEQFF. Using reference TRBV2 and TRBJ2-1 for the parts outside the CDR3, the full variable domain is EPEVTQTPSHQVTQMGQEVILRCVPISNHLYFYWYRQILGQKVEFLVSFYNNEISEKSEIFDDQFSVERPDGSNFTLKIRSTKLEDSAMYFCALYAYRGRNEQFFGPGTRLTVL.

This chain joins TRBV7-2 and TRBJ2-6; D not certain. Germline V gene sequence: CDR1 SGHTA, CDR2 FQGNSA. V was trimmed by 1 base and J by 2 bases, leaving 9 bases between them. The CDR3 totals 16 residues. CDR3 protein: CASSLGGPPGANVLTF. The DNA for the CDR3 is TGTGCCAGCAGCTTAGGTGGTCCTCCTGGGGCCAACGTCCTGACTTTC. Full variable domain (rest looked up from reference TRBV7-2 and TRBJ2-6): GAGVSQSPSNKVTEKGKDVELRCDPISGHTALYWYRQSLGQGLEFLIYFQGNSAPDKSGLPSDRFSAERTGGSVSTLTIQRTQQEDSAVYLCASSLGGPPGANVLTFGAGSRLTVL.

DNA of the CDR3: TGTGCCAGCAGGAACTCGTGGGGGCCCGAGCAGTACGTC. Its translation is CASRNSWGPEQYV. The V gene is TRBV28, the J gene TRBJ2-7, with a tentative D call TRBD1 (6 bases). This CDR3 is built from 13 residues. V was clipped by 6 bases and J by 6 bases, with 15 bases between them. CDR1 and CDR2 from the germline V gene are MDHEN and SYDVKM.

Only a few counts were recorded for this clonotype. This rearrangement joins TRBV4-1 to TRBJ1-4; D gene unclear. Germline CDR1 MGHRA, CDR2 YSYEKL. Trimming left V 8 bases short and J 4 bases short, with 14 bases between. CDR3 size: 14 residues. In DNA form, the CDR3 reads TGCGCCAGCGGCACCGGGCCCTTTAATGAAAAACTGTTTTTT. This codes for CASGTGPFNEKLFF.

In this sample, this clonotype turned up a few times. V usage is TRBV6-2 or TRBV6-3 and J usage is TRBJ2-5; D unresolved. Per the germline V gene, CDR1 is MNHEY and CDR2 is SVGEGT. Trimming pared 3 bases from V and 1 base from J, leaving 6 bases between. The CDR3 has 13 residues. The CDR3 protein is CASSYASQETQYF. CDR3 in DNA: TGTGCCAGCAGTTATGCGTCCCAAGAGACCCAGTACTTC.

This clonotype was seen more than once but under ten times. The chain employs TRBV9 and TRBJ1-1; 8 nucleotides line up with TRBD1. CDR1 is SGDLS, CDR2 YYNGEE, per germline. CDR3 length equals 15 residues. With 4 bases clipped from V and 0 bases from J, the junction kept 5 bases outside the gene matches. CDR3 loop: CASSSRDRLNTEAFF. CDR3 DNA: TGTGCCAGCAGCTCCCGGGACAGGCTGAACACTGAAGCTTTCTTT.

The chain has TRBV6-5 and TRBJ2-2; 8 bases match TRBD1. This CDR3 region has 16 residues. Germline CDR1 is MNHEY and CDR2 is SVGAGI. The V gene end was trimmed by 4 bases and the J gene end by 6 bases; junction bases not matched to a gene: 10. The chain's CDR3 is CASSFNRQGAAGELFF. The CDR3 DNA reads as TGTGCCAGCAGTTTTAACCGGCAGGGGGCTGCCGGGGAGCTGTTTTTT.

The V gene is TRBV4-2, the J gene TRBJ2-1, with D possibly matching TRBD1 (5 bases). CDR1 and CDR2 from the germline V gene are LGHNA and YNFKEQ. This CDR3 comprises 17 residues. V was clipped by 0 bases and J by 0 bases, with 12 bases between them. CDR3 region: CASSQDRAQGSYNEQFF. Here the CDR3 DNA reads TGTGCCAGCAGCCAAGATCGGGCCCAGGGCTCCTACAATGAGCAGTTCTTC.